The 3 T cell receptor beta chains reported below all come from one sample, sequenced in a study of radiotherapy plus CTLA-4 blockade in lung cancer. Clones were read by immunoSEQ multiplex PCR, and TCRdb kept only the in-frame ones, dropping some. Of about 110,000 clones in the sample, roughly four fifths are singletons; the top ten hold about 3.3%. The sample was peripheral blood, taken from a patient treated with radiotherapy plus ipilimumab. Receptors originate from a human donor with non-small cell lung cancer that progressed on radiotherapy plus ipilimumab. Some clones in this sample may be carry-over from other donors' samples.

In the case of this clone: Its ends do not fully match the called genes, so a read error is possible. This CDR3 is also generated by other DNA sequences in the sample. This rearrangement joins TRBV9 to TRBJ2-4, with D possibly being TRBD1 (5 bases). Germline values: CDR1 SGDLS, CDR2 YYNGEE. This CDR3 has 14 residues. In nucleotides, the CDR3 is TGTGCCAGCAGCGTAAGCCAGGGAAATAACATCCAGTACTTC. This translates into CASSVSQGNNIQYF.

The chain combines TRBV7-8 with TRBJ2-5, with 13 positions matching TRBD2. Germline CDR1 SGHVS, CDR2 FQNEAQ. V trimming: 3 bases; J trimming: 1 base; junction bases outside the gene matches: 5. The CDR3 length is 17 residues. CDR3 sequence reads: CASSFWTSGGRQETQYF. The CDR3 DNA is TGTGCCAGCAGCTTTTGGACTAGCGGGGGACGCCAAGAGACCCAGTACTTC.

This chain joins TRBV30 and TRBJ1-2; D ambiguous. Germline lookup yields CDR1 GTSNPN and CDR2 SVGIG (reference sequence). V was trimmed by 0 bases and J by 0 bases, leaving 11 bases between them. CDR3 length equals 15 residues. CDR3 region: CAWSVTTGANYGYTF. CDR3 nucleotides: TGTGCCTGGAGTGTCACAACGGGAGCTAACTATGGCTACACCTTC.